Each of the 16 T cell receptor beta chains below was sequenced from the same sample in a study of blood T cell repertoires in COVID-19. Clones were sequenced by immunoSEQ multiplex PCR, and TCRdb holds only the in-frame ones, with some missing. The profile shows roughly 80,000 clones, about 80% of them singletons. The sequenced sample consisted of peripheral blood. These receptors all stem from a human donor in a cohort sampled during active COVID-19.

The genes are TRBV5-1 and TRBJ1-4; possible D gene TRBD1, 6 bases. The germline CDR1 and CDR2 sequences are SGHRS and YFSETQ. The length of the CDR3 is 15 residues. Trimming left V 1 base short and J 7 bases short, with 14 bases between. CDR3 DNA: TGCGCCAGCAGCTTGTATTCTGGGGGCCCTGAAAAACTGTTTTTT. Translation gives CASSLYSGGPEKLFF. Filled out from reference TRBV5-1 and TRBJ1-4, the complete variable domain reads KAGVTQTPRYLIKTRGQQVTLSCSPISGHRSVSWYQQTPGQGLQFLFEYFSETQRNKGNFPGRFSGRQFSNSRSEMNVSTLELGDSALYLCASSLYSGGPEKLFFGSGTQLSVL.

The rearrangement joins TRBV21-1 to TRBJ2-3; the table's D call, TRBD2, was not checked against the DNA. TRBV21-1 counts as a pseudogene. The CDR3 spans 15 residues. CDR3 coding DNA: TGTGCCAGCAGTCCGACTAGCGGGGTCACAGATACGCAGTATTTT. Translating gives CASSPTSGVTDTQYF.

This clone has just a few counts. The rearrangement uses TRBV11-3 and TRBJ2-2, with a weak D call TRBD2 (6 bases). Germline V gene data show CDR1 as SGHNT and CDR2 as YENEEA. Trimming removed 7 bases at V and 6 bases at J, with 18 bases between. The CDR3 has 15 residues. The CDR3 bases are TGTGCCAGCACCCCGGGACGGGCGGGGCCCGGGGAGCTGTTTTTT. This sequence encodes CASTPGRAGPGELFF. Together with reference TRBV11-3 and TRBJ2-2, the CDR3 gives the full variable domain: EAGVVQSPRYKIIEKKQPVAFWCNPISGHNTLYWYLQNLGQGPELLIRYENEEAVDDSQLPKDRFSAERLKGVDSTLKIQPAELGDSAVYLCASTPGRAGPGELFFGEGSRLTVL.

This chain joins TRBV14 and TRBJ2-7; 7 bases agree with TRBD2. The CDR3 totals 16 residues. V lost 5 bases, J lost 0 bases, and 10 bases stayed unmatched. CDR1 is SGHDN, CDR2 FVKESK, per germline. DNA for the CDR3: TGTGCCAGCAGCACGGCGTCCGGGACTACCTCCTACGAGCAGTACTTC. It translates to CASSTASGTTSYEQYF.

This clone was counted a single time. The V and J genes are TRBV18 and TRBJ1-2; no definite D call. Deletions cut 2 bases from V and 4 bases from J, with 17 bases between. CDR1 KGHSH and CDR2 LQKENI come from the germline V gene. The CDR3 contains 16 residues. CDR3 region: CASSPVGGHGSYGYTF. CDR3 in DNA: TGTGCCAGCTCACCAGTGGGAGGCCACGGTTCCTATGGCTACACCTTC.

The chain has TRBV7-3 and TRBJ2-1; 8 positions agree with TRBD2. Germline V gene lookup returns CDR1 SGHTA and CDR2 FQGTGA. With V trimmed by 5 bases and J by 7 bases, 10 bases remained unmatched. The CDR3 spans 15 residues. This CDR3 is CASSPWRGAGNEQFF. CDR3 in DNA: TGTGCCAGCAGCCCGTGGCGGGGGGCTGGGAATGAGCAGTTCTTC.

The chain has TRBV25-1 and TRBJ2-1, with TRBD1 identical over 7 bases. The CDR3 is 14 residues long. Germline CDR1 reads MGHDK; CDR2 reads SYGVNS. The V gene end was trimmed by 3 bases and the J gene end by 2 bases; junction bases not matched to a gene: 1. CDR3 sequence (DNA): TGTGCCAGCAGTGAGGGACAGCCCTACAATGAGCAGTTCTTC. It codes for CASSEGQPYNEQFF.

This clone was recorded only once. The rearrangement uses TRBV10-1 and TRBJ1-3; the D is unclear. Germline V gives CDR1 WNHNN, CDR2 SYGVQD (reference sequence). The V gene lost 5 bases and the J gene lost 0 bases, with 8 bases spanning the gap. The CDR3 has 14 residues. The CDR3 sequence is CASSPGSSGNTIYF. CDR3 nucleotide sequence: TGCGCCAGCAGTCCCGGGAGCTCTGGAAACACCATATATTTT.

The V and J genes are TRBV5-1 and TRBJ2-1; 10 positions agree with TRBD2. Germline lookup yields CDR1 SGHRS and CDR2 YFSETQ. The length of the CDR3 is 20 residues. Unmatched junction bases numbered 16, after V lost 4 bases and J lost 0 bases. The CDR3 here is CASSRNSGGTVRSSYNEQFF. For the CDR3, the DNA is TGCGCCAGCAGCAGAAATAGCGGGGGGACCGTTCGAAGCTCCTACAATGAGCAGTTCTTC.

The chain links TRBV10-3 to TRBJ1-4; D is uncertain. V lost 6 bases and J 1 base, leaving 9 bases between the germline ends. From germline, CDR1 is ENHRY and CDR2 SYGVKD. CDR3 length: 14 residues. CDR3 region: CAIRKGGTNEKLFF. For the CDR3, the DNA is TGTGCCATCAGAAAAGGAGGAACTAATGAAAAACTGTTTTTT.

The chain carries TRBV7-9 and TRBJ2-4; 8 positions match TRBD1. V lost 5 bases to trimming and J lost 0 bases; unmatched junction nucleotides: 0. In germline, CDR1 is SEHNR, CDR2 FQNEAQ (reference sequence). The CDR3 is made up of 14 amino acids. This chain's CDR3 is CASSTGGAKNIQYF. CDR3 coding DNA: TGTGCCAGCAGCACAGGGGGAGCCAAAAACATTCAGTACTTC.

This clone was seen a single time. The gene calls are TRBV18 and TRBJ2-1; D is undetermined. Trimming took off 2 bases at V and 10 bases at J, with 9 bases between the two ends. Germline loops: CDR1 KGHSH, CDR2 LQKENI. CDR3 length equals 12 residues. The CDR3: CASSPARSEQFF. The CDR3 DNA follows: TGTGCCAGCTCACCAGCGCGGTCAGAGCAGTTCTTC. Filled out from reference TRBV18 and TRBJ2-1, the complete variable domain reads NAGVMQNPRHLVRRRGQEARLRCSPMKGHSHVYWYRQLPEEGLKFMVYLQKENIIDESGMPKERFSAEFPKEGPSILRIQQVVRGDSAAYFCASSPARSEQFFGPGTRLTVL.

This clone was observed a few times. V gene TRBV2 combines with J gene TRBJ1-6, with D possibly matching TRBD1 (5 bases). Germline CDR1 reads SNHLY; CDR2 reads FYNNEI. Trimming cost V 6 bases and J 1 base, with 13 bases left between them. There are 16 residues in the CDR3. The CDR3 DNA reads as TGTGCCAGCAGCCGGGGGAGGCCTTCCTATAATTCACCCCTCCACTTT. Amino acids: CASSRGRPSYNSPLHF.

The CDR3 sequence: CAISDWQGTYNEQFF. Here the CDR3 DNA reads TGTGCCATCAGTGACTGGCAGGGGACCTACAATGAGCAGTTCTTC. The V gene is TRBV10-3, the J gene TRBJ2-1; D is perhaps TRBD1 (6 bases). V was clipped by 3 bases and J by 2 bases, with 11 bases between them. The CDR3 covers 15 residues. Looked up from germline, CDR1 is ENHRY and CDR2 is SYGVKD.

V gene TRBV2 combines with J gene TRBJ2-7; TRBD1 agrees at 8 bases. The CDR3 spans 15 residues. With V trimmed by 1 base and J by 2 bases, 4 bases remained unmatched. CDR1 SNHLY and CDR2 FYNNEI come from the germline V gene. The CDR3 DNA reads TGTGCCAGCAGTGAAGGACAGGGGATAACCTACGAGCAGTACTTC. The encoded protein is CASSEGQGITYEQYF.

This clone was found many times. The chain carries TRBV5-8 and TRBJ2-1; 13 bases are shared with TRBD2. The germline V gene has CDR1 SGHTS and CDR2 YDEGEE. The CDR3 spans 17 residues. V trimming: 4 bases; J trimming: 10 bases; junction bases outside the gene matches: 14. The DNA for the CDR3 is TGTGCCAGCAGCCCGAGACTAGCGGGGGGCTCGGCCAGAGAGCAGTTCTTC. This sequence encodes CASSPRLAGGSAREQFF. The full variable domain, rest sourced from reference TRBV5-8 and TRBJ2-1, is EAGVTQSPTHLIKTRGQQATLRCSPISGHTSVYWYQQALGLGLQFLLWYDEGEERNRGNFPPRFSGRQFPNYSSELNVNALELEDSALYLCASSPRLAGGSAREQFFGPGTRLTVL.